This T cell receptor (beta chain) was sequenced for a study of T cells in Graves' hyperthyroidism and ophthalmopathy. Findings and caveats of the study: Onset of ophthalmopathy came a median roughly 6.4 months after the model predicted it.

In its sample, this clonotype was seen many times. The antigen remains unidentified. The CDR3 regions of TCR beta were amplified from RNA transcripts. When the TCR CDR3 underwent first-round RT-PCR, the HTBI primer set was used. TCRdb used MiXCR to reprocess the multiplex PCR reads, holding one entry per CDR3 protein. There are around 490,000 distinct CDR3 sequences in the sample; roughly 21% occur only once, and roughly 47% lies in the top ten. The sequence was collected from a man aged 40-49 years with Graves' ophthalmopathy. The sequenced sample consisted of blood.

DNA of the CDR3: TGCAGTGCTAGAGATGATACGAAAGGCGCGGGAGATCAGCCCCAGCATTTT. Translated: CSARDDTKGAGDQPQHF. The V and J genes are TRBV20-1 and TRBJ1-5; no firm D call. CDR3 length equals 17 residues. The V end lost 0 bases, the J end lost 5 bases, and 20 bases lay between the germline ends. In germline, CDR1 is DFQATT, CDR2 SNEGSKA (reference sequence).